The T cell receptor beta chain described here comes from a study of blood T cell repertoires in COVID-19. On the study more broadly: Acute and convalescent COVID-19 samples came from the United States, Italy and Spain. The cDNA or gDNA used as material had been derived from T cells, B-cell-depleted T cells, or PBMCs.

V lost 7 bases and J lost 9; bases outside the gene matches: 12. Germline values: CDR1 MDHEN, CDR2 SYDVKM. CDR3 length: 14 amino acids. Original methodology: Reference gene primer amplification gave estimated nucleated cell counts. Data came from immunoSEQ multiplex PCR; TCRdb stores just in-frame clones and leaves some out. That table supplies the V and J calls and clone size; D and trimming were determined from the DNA. The sample has 300,000 or so clones, approximately 86% seen once. The sequenced material came from peripheral blood. The chain uses TRBV28 and TRBJ1-1; 9 bases are shared with TRBD1. This sequence was found in a man between 65 and 80 years old with acute or convalescent COVID-19. This CDR3 reads CASTVPGTGSKAFF. CDR3 DNA sequence: TGTGCCAGCACCGTGCCCGGGACAGGGTCTAAAGCTTTCTTT.